The clone carrying this T cell receptor beta chain appeared a single time. Its target is not known. This specimen comes from a study of CD4+ T cells in melanoma. General study findings and limits: CD8+ T cell, macrophage and B cell function reportedly correlated with neoantigen-specific CD4+ T cells.

Deletions cut 1 base from V and 6 bases from J, with 21 bases between. The CDR3 is 18 residues long. The V gene's germline CDR1 is SGHVS and CDR2 FQNEAQ. Data came from immunoSEQ multiplex PCR; TCRdb stores just in-frame clones and leaves some out. The data show about 21,000 clones, around 80% seen once. The chain recombines TRBV7-8 with TRBJ1-4, with D possibly being TRBD1 (5 bases). The sample comprised cells from a culture (not recorded whether cultured in vitro). This clonotype originated in a human donor with melanoma. The CDR3 protein is CASSLGIASGPGYEKLFF. CDR3 coding DNA: TGTGCCAGCAGCTTAGGTATCGCCTCGGGGCCTGGGTATGAAAAACTGTTTTTT.